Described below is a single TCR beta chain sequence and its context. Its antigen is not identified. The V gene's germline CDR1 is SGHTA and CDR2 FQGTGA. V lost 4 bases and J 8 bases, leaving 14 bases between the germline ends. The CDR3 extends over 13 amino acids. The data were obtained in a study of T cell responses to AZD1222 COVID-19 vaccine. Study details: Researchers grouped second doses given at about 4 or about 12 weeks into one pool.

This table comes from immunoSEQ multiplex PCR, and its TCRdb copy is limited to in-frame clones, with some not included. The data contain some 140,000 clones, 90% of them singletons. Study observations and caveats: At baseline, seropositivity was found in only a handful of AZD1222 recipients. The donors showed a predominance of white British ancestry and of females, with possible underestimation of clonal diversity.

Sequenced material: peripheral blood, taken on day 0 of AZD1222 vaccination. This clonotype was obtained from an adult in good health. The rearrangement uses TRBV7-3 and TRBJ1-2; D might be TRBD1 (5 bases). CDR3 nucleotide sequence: TGTGCCAGCAGCTCCCCAGGGCCAGGCGGCTACACCTTC. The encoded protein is CASSSPGPGGYTF.